The clone carrying this T cell receptor (beta chain) was picked up one time. The antigen remains undetermined. The sample originates from a study of graft-versus-host responses after intestinal transplantation. This table comes from immunoSEQ multiplex PCR, and its TCRdb copy is limited to in-frame clones, with some not included. The data show some 87,000 clones, roughly 93% seen once. Germline V gene sequence: CDR1 SGHRS, CDR2 YFSETQ. J was trimmed by 6 bases and V by 4 bases; bases with no gene match: 7. The CDR3 covers 13 residues. The specimen was unstimulated CD8+ T cells sorted from spleen or lymph node cells, collected before transplant. The clonotype was recovered from a human donor who was the organ donor for an intestinal transplant. The rearrangement uses TRBV5-1 and TRBJ2-7; 7 nucleotides match TRBD1. In DNA form, the CDR3 reads TGCGCCAGCAGCGACCGACAGGGCCCCGAGCAGTACTTC. This sequence encodes CASSDRQGPEQYF.